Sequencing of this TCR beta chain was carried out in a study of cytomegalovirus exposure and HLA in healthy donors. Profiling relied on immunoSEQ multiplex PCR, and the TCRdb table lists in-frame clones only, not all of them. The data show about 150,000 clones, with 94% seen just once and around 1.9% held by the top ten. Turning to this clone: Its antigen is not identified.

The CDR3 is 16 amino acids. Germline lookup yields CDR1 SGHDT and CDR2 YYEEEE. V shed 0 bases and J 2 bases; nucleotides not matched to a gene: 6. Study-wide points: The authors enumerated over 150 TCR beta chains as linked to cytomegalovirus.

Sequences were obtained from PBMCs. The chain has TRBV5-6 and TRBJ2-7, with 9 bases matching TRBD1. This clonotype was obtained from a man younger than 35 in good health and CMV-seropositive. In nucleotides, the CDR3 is TGTGCCAGCAGCTTGGTCCGGGGACAGGGAACCTACGAGCAGTACTTC. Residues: CASSLVRGQGTYEQYF.